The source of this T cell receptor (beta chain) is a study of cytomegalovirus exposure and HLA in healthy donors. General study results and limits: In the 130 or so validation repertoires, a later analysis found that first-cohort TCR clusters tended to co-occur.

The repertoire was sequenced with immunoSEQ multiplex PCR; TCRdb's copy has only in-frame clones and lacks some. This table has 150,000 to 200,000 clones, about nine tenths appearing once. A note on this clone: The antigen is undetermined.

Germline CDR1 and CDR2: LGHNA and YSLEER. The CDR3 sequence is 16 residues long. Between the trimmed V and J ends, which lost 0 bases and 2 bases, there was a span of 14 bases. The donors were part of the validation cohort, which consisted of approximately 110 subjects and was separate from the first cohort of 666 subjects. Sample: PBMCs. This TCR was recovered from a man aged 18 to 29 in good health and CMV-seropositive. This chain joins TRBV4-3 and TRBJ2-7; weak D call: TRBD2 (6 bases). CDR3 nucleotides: TGCGCCAGCAGCCAAGAGGCCGGGACTCCTGCCTACGAGCAGTACTTC. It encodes CASSQEAGTPAYEQYF.